This T cell receptor (beta chain) was found in a study of blood T cell repertoires in COVID-19. TCRdb keeps only in-frame clones here, not all; method: immunoSEQ multiplex PCR. Found here are approximately 240,000 clones, 88% of them singletons; the top ten hold roughly 2%. Germline V CDR1 and CDR2: KGHDR, SFDVKD. The CDR3 covers 12 residues. V trimming: 9 bases; J trimming: 6 bases; junction bases outside the gene matches: 0. The J gene is TRBJ2-1, the V gene TRBV24-1; TRBD1 matches 11 bases. This clonotype originated in a woman in her thirties or forties who had recovered from COVID-19. Sequences were obtained from peripheral blood. The CDR3 region is CATGTGGNEQFF. CDR3 nucleotides: TGTGCCACCGGGACAGGGGGCAATGAGCAGTTCTTC.